This TCR beta chain was documented in a study of shared clonotypes between healthy human individuals. Background on the study: Donors had three CD4 naive, three CD4 memory, two CD8 naive and one CD8 memory plate apiece. Study conclusions and caveats: Between a few donors, naive CD4 clonotypes were shared at a level of about 5%.

Turning to this clone: Its antigen is currently unknown.

Over several immunoSEQ plates, each subset's genomic DNA was distributed in even portions. Some clones are missing from TCRdb's copy, which holds only in-frame ones; the method was immunoSEQ multiplex PCR. The repertoire has around 2.1 million clones, approximately 94% of them found once; the top ten carry under 2%. Naive CD8 cells lacked CD45RO and underwent positive selection for CCR7, leaving out terminally differentiated effector memory CD45RA+ cells. Germline CDR1 SGHRS, CDR2 YFSETQ. V shed 6 bases and J shed 0 bases, with 7 bases lying between them. This CDR3 contains 12 residues. Sequencing was performed on naive CD8+ T cells from PBMCs. V is TRBV5-1 and J is TRBJ2-7; D remains ambiguous. The receptor was derived from a man aged 18 to 35 in good health. Some clones in this sample may be carry-over from other donors' samples. The CDR3 here is CASTGPSYEQYF. The CDR3 DNA follows: TGCGCCAGCACGGGTCCCTCCTACGAGCAGTACTTC.